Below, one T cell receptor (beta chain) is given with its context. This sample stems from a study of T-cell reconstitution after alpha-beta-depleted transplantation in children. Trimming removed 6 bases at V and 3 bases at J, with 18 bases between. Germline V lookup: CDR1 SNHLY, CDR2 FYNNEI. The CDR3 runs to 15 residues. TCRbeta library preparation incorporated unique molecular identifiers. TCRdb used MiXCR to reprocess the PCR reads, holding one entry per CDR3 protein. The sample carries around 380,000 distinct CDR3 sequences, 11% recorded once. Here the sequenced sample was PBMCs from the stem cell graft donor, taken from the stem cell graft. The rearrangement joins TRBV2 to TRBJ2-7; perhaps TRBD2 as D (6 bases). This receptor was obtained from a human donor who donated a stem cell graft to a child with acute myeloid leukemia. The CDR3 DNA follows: TGTGCCAGCAGGGGGAATAGCGGATTTCTCTACGAGCAGTACTTC. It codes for CASRGNSGFLYEQYF.